This T cell receptor (beta chain) was captured by sequencing in a study of blood T cell repertoires in COVID-19. Study summary: Researchers got acute and convalescent COVID-19 samples from the United States, Italy and Spain.

Germline V gives CDR1 MNHEY, CDR2 SVGAGI. This CDR3 has 14 amino acids. V shed 6 bases and J 0 bases; nucleotides not matched to a gene: 2. Sequenced by immunoSEQ multiplex PCR; TCRdb stores in-frame clones only, minus some. The sample has 150,000 to 200,000 clones, around four fifths seen once; the top ten hold under 5.5%. V and J are TRBV6-5 and TRBJ2-1; 7 nucleotides align to TRBD1. Sample: peripheral blood. The clonotype was recovered from a woman aged 30 to 39 with acute or convalescent COVID-19. CDR3 sequence (DNA): TGTGCCAGCAGGGGACAGAGCTCCTACAATGAGCAGTTCTTC. Translating gives CASRGQSSYNEQFF.